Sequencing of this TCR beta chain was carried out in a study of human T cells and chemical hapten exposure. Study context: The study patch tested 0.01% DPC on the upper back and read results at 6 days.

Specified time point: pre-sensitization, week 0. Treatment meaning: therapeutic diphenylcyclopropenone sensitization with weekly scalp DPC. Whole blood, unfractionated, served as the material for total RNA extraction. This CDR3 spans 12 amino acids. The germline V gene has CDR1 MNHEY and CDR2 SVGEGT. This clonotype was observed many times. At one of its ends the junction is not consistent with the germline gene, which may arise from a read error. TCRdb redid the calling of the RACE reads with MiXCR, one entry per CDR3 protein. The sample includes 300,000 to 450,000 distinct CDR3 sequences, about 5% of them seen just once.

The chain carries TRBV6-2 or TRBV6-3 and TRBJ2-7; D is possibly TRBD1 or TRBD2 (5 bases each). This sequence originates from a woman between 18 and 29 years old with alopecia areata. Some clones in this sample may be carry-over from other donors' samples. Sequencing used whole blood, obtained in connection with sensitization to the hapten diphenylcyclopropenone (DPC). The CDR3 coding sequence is TGTGCCAGCAGTTATTGGTCCGGGGCCGGAGTCTTC. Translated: CASSYWSGAGVF.